These 5 T cell receptor beta chains came from one sample sequenced in a study of T cells in Graves' hyperthyroidism and ophthalmopathy. RNA transcripts gave rise to amplified TCR beta CDR3 regions. Using the HTBI primer set, a first-round RT-PCR was run on the TCR CDR3. TCRdb itself ran the multiplex PCR reads through MiXCR, one entry per CDR3 protein. The sample shows roughly 740,000 distinct CDR3 sequences, less than 20% of them seen only once. The sequencing input was blood. The receptors here all came from a young man with Graves' hyperthyroidism.

This clonotype came up many times. V gene TRBV2 combines with J gene TRBJ1-4; D remains ambiguous. With 10 bases removed from V and 7 bases from J, the gap between germline ends came to 13 bases. This CDR3 comprises 12 residues. Germline assignment: CDR1 SNHLY and CDR2 FYNNEI. The CDR3 DNA reads TGTGCCAAGGGCGCGGGAAGTGAAAAACTGTTTTTT. It specifies CAKGAGSEKLFF. Looking up the rest from reference TRBV2 and TRBJ1-4 gives the full variable domain: EPEVTQTPSHQVTQMGQEVILRCVPISNHLYFYWYRQILGQKVEFLVSFYNNEISEKSEIFDDQFSVERPDGSNFTLKIRSTKLEDSAMYFCAKGAGSEKLFFGSGTQLSVL.

The sample holds many counts of this clonotype. The chain uses TRBV20-1 and TRBJ2-1; perhaps D is TRBD1 or TRBD2 (6 bases each). V was pared by 1 base and J by 2 bases, with 12 bases between. In germline, CDR1 is DFQATT, CDR2 SNEGSKA (reference sequence). The CDR3 runs 15 residues. In nucleotides, the CDR3 is TGCAGTGCTAGAGGCCCTGGGGGGCCCTACAATGAGCAGTTCTTC. This translates into CSARGPGGPYNEQFF.

This clonotype was seen more than once but under ten times. The rearrangement joins TRBV20-1 to TRBJ1-1; 11 nucleotides agree with TRBD1. The CDR3 consists of 14 residues. The germline V gene has CDR1 DFQATT and CDR2 SNEGSKA (reference sequence). Trimming at V came to 3 bases and at J to 5 bases, leaving 5 bases not matched to a gene. In DNA form, the CDR3 reads TGCAGTGCTAGGTGGGGGACAGGGGGGACTGAAGCTTTCTTT. It specifies CSARWGTGGTEAFF.

This clonotype was observed many times. The chain links TRBV12-5 to TRBJ2-4; 7 bases match TRBD1. The CDR3 is 16 amino acids. J gave up 3 bases and V 2 bases, and 7 bases lay outside the gene matches. Germline CDR1 and CDR2: LGHNT and FRNRAP. The CDR3 protein is CASGLKGGDVKNIQYF. CDR3 DNA sequence: TGTGCTAGTGGTTTGAAAGGGGGCGACGTCAAAAACATTCAGTACTTC.

This clonotype was counted ten times or more. The rearrangement links TRBV6-1 to TRBJ2-2, with TRBD2 identical over 10 bases. The CDR3 runs to 17 residues. Trimming took 5 bases from V and 3 from J; bases not matched to a gene: 9. Per germline, CDR1 MNHNS and CDR2 SASEGT. CDR3 protein: CASSYSAGGPDTGELFF. The CDR3 nucleotides read TGTGCCAGCAGTTATTCAGCGGGAGGGCCGGACACCGGGGAGCTGTTTTTT.